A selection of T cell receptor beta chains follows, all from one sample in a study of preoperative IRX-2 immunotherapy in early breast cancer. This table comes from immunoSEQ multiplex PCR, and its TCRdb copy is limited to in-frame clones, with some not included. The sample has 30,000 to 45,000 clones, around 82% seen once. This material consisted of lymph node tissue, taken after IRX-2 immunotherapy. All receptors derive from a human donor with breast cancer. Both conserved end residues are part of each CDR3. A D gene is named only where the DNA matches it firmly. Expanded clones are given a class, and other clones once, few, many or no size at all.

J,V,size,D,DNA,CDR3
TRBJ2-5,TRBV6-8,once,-,TGTGCCAGCAGTTACTCCCCCAGGGTAGAGACCCAGTACTTC,CASSYSPRVETQYF
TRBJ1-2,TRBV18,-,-,TGTGCCAGCTCACCTGGACAGACCCTCTATGGCTACACCTTC,CASSPGQTLYGYTF
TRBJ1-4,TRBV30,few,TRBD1,TGTGCCTGGAGTGCCCCCGGGACAGGGGGTGAAAAACTGTTTTTT,CAWSAPGTGGEKLFF
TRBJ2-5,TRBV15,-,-,TGTGCCACCAGCAGAGAAGCCGGGAGAGAGACCCAGTACTTC,CATSREAGRETQYF
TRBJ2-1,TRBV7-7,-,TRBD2,TGTGCCAGCAGCCAATCCGGGACTAGAGGAAATGAGCAGTTCTTC,CASSQSGTRGNEQFF
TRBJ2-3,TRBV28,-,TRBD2,TGTGCCAGCAGTTTATCTGGCCTAGCGGGGGGGCATGGCACAGATACGCAGTATTTT,CASSLSGLAGGHGTDTQYF
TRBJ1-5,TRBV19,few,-,TGTGCCAGTAGTGATCGCCAGATCCATTCCAATCAGCCCCAGCATTTT,CASSDRQIHSNQPQHF
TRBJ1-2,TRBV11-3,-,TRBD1,TGTGCCAGCAGCTTAGTCAGAGGGGAGGGGGCGCCATTGTACTATGGCTACACCTTC,CASSLVRGEGAPLYYGYTF
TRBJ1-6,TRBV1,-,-,TGCGCCAGCAGCCAAGGACAGGGCGACATCCTCCACTTT,CASSQGQGDILHF
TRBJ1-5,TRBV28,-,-,TGTGCCAGCAGTTTACAGGGCCAGCCCCAGCATTTT,CASSLQGQPQHF
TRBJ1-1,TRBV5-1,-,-,TGCGCCAGCAGCCCAATAAGGGGGAACACTGAAGCTTTCTTT,CASSPIRGNTEAFF
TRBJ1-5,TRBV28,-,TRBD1,TGTGCCAGCAGTTTTGGTGCCACAGGGGCGAGCAATCAGCCCCAGCATTTT,CASSFGATGASNQPQHF
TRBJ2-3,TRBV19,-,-,TGTGCCAGTAGTATAGGAGAGGCAGATACGCAGTATTTT,CASSIGEADTQYF
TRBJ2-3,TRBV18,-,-,TGTGCCAGCTCACAACTCACACAGAGCCTCCCTAGCACAGATACGCAGTATTTT,CASSQLTQSLPSTDTQYF
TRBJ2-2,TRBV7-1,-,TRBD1,TGTGCCAGCAGCTTAACGGGACAGCGCACCGGGGAGCTGTTTTTT,CASSLTGQRTGELFF
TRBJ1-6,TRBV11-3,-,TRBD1,TGTGCCAGCAGCTCTTGGACAGGGGCAAATAATTCACCCCTCCACTTT,CASSSWTGANNSPLHF
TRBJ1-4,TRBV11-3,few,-,TGTGCCAGCAGCTCTATGGGAGGGTATAGGGATGAAAAACTGTTTTTT,CASSSMGGYRDEKLFF
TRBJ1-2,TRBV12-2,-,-,TGTGCCATCAACGCACTAGGGCAGAGAACTAACTATGGCTACACCTTC,CAINALGQRTNYGYTF
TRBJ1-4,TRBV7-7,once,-,TGTGCCAGCAGCCTCATGGCGGGGACTAATGAAAAACTGTTTTTT,CASSLMAGTNEKLFF
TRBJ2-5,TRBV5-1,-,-,TGCGCCAGCAGCCAATCCTCAGGGAACTCATGGTACCAAGAGACCCAGTACTTC,CASSQSSGNSWYQETQYF
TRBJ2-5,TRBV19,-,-,TGTGCCAGTAGTATAGGCCGGCTGGGCGAGACCCAGTACTTC,CASSIGRLGETQYF
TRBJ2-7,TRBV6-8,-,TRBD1,TGTGCCAGCAGTTACTCAGCCTACAGGGGCTTTACCTACGAGCAGTACTTC,CASSYSAYRGFTYEQYF
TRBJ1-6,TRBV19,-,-,TGTGCCAGTAGTATAACCCGGACCTCCTATAATTCACCCCTCCACTTT,CASSITRTSYNSPLHF
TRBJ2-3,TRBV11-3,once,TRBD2,TGTGCCAGCAGCCAAGCGGGGGCATCGGTTACGCAGTATTTT,CASSQAGASVTQYF
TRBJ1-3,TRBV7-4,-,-,TGTGCCAGCAGCTTAGTGATCTCTGGAAACACCATATATTTT,CASSLVISGNTIYF
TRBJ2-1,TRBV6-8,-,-,TGTGCCAGCAGTTACCAGGGGCTGAGCTCCTACAATGAGCAGTTCTTC,CASSYQGLSSYNEQFF
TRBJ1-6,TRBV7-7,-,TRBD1,TGTGCCAGCAGCCTACGGGGACAGGGAGATTCACCCCTCCACTTT,CASSLRGQGDSPLHF